A single T cell receptor (beta chain) is shown here with its context. Antigen specificity is unknown. This sample stems from a study of CD8 T cells in Susac syndrome. The CDR3 is 13 residues long. Germline V gene sequence: CDR1 SQVTM, CDR2 ANQGSEA. Trimming removed 7 bases at V and 5 bases at J, with 17 bases between. RNA, at about 0.5 to 1 ug, was reverse transcribed with random hexamers. MiXCR was run by TCRdb on the immunoSEQ multiplex PCR reads, yielding one entry per CDR3 protein. Of about 200,000 distinct CDR3 sequences listed, roughly nine tenths were seen once; the top ten hold less than 0.15%. High-throughput TCR beta sequencing covered peripheral CD8+ and CD4+ T cells. Study findings and constraints: That the number of individuals in its TCR sequencing and HLA analysis was relatively small was acknowledged by the study.

The chain employs TRBV29-1 and TRBJ1-1; D is perhaps TRBD1 (5 bases). The specimen sequenced was CD8+ T cells from PBMCs. The sequence was obtained from a human donor with multiple sclerosis. Here the CDR3 DNA reads TGCAGCGCATTAGAAGGGGCGCGAACTGAAGCTTTCTTT. Protein product: CSALEGARTEAFF.